These 8 T cell receptor beta chains originate from one sample sequenced in a study of blood T cell repertoires in COVID-19. Method: immunoSEQ multiplex PCR; TCRdb's copy keeps in-frame clones and lacks some. Altogether 400,000 to 550,000 clones are present, 87% being singletons, with the ten largest covering over 1.5%. Sequencing was carried out using PBMCs or T cells enriched from blood (not recorded which). The origin of the receptors is a woman aged 18 to 35 with acute COVID-19.

This sequence joins TRBV7-2 and TRBJ2-2; 7 bases are shared with TRBD1. This CDR3 spans 17 amino acids. The V and J ends lost 1 base and 0 bases, in that order; junction bases with no gene match: 5. CDR1 is SGHTA, CDR2 FQGNSA, per germline. The CDR3 here is CASSLDPGTANTGELFF. The CDR3 bases are TGTGCCAGCAGCTTAGATCCGGGGACAGCGAACACCGGGGAGCTGTTTTTT. Full variable domain (rest looked up from reference TRBV7-2 and TRBJ2-2): GAGVSQSPSNKVTEKGKDVELRCDPISGHTALYWYRQSLGQGLEFLIYFQGNSAPDKSGLPSDRFSAERTGGSVSTLTIQRTQQEDSAVYLCASSLDPGTANTGELFFGEGSRLTVL.

In this sample, this clone turned up once. V and J are TRBV7-2 and TRBJ1-4; TRBD1 aligns across 7 bases. Germline-derived CDR1 and CDR2 are SGHTA and FQGNSA. V was pared by 2 bases and J by 7 bases, with 10 bases of the junction left unmatched. The CDR3 runs to 16 residues. The chain's CDR3 is CASSLSPDRVTEKLFF. The CDR3 DNA follows: TGTGCCAGCAGCTTATCACCCGACAGGGTGACTGAAAAACTGTTTTTT.

This clone has more than one count but fewer than ten. The V call is TRBV15, the J call TRBJ1-4; 7 bases align to TRBD1. Germline trimming cut 4 bases from V and 1 base from J; bases unmatched to any gene: 3. Germline assignment: CDR1 LNHNV and CDR2 YYDKDF (reference sequence). The CDR3 sequence is 15 residues long. CDR3 DNA sequence: TGTGCCACCAGCAAAGGGGGCTTAACTAATGAAAAACTGTTTTTT. Translating it yields CATSKGGLTNEKLFF. Drawing the rest from reference TRBV15 and TRBJ1-4, the complete variable domain is DAMVIQNPRYQVTQFGKPVTLSCSQTLNHNVMYWYQQKSSQAPKLLFHYYDKDFNNEADTPDNFQSRRPNTSFCFLDIRSPGLGDTAMYLCATSKGGLTNEKLFFGSGTQLSVL.

The V gene is TRBV2, the J gene TRBJ2-1, with D perhaps matching TRBD1 (5 bases). The germline V gene has CDR1 SNHLY and CDR2 FYNNEI. V dropped 8 bases and J dropped 6 bases, with 11 bases sitting between them. The CDR3 is made up of 12 amino acids. The DNA of the CDR3 is TGTGCCAGCGGGGCAGGGCGCAATGAGCAGTTCTTC. Translating gives CASGAGRNEQFF.

The rearrangement uses TRBV3-1 (or the pseudogene TRBV3-2) and TRBJ1-2; no definite D call. V lost 5 bases and J 4 bases, leaving 17 bases between the germline ends. CDR1 and CDR2 (germline): LGHDT, YNNKEL (reference sequence). The CDR3 has 15 residues. This chain's CDR3 is CASSGDGAPGYGYTF. The DNA for the CDR3 is TGTGCCAGCAGCGGAGACGGCGCTCCCGGCTATGGCTACACCTTC.

V gene TRBV9 combines with J gene TRBJ2-7; perhaps TRBD2 as D (5 bases). V gave up 3 bases and J gave up 1 base, with 11 bases separating them. Germline V CDR1 and CDR2: SGDLS, YYNGEE. The CDR3 extends over 14 amino acids. The CDR3 reads CASSARGSSYEQYF. DNA of the CDR3: TGTGCCAGCAGCGCCCGGGGATCGTCCTACGAGCAGTACTTC.

The V call is TRBV19, the J call TRBJ1-1, with D possibly TRBD1 on 6 matching bases. CDR1 and CDR2 from the germline V gene are LNHDA and SQIVND (reference sequence). There are 13 residues in the CDR3. Between the trimmed V and J ends, which lost 6 bases and 4 bases, there was a span of 12 bases. The CDR3 sequence: CASRQGWGTEAFF. The DNA of the CDR3 is TGTGCCAGTAGACAGGGCTGGGGCACTGAAGCTTTCTTT.

The V and J genes are TRBV6-5 and TRBJ1-6, with D hard to call. This CDR3 region has 14 residues. The V end was cut by 10 bases, the J end by 9 bases, with 19 bases between. Germline CDR1 reads MNHEY; CDR2 reads SVGAGI. Here the CDR3 DNA reads TGTGCCACCCTAAGCTCGACCAGCGGTTCACCCCTCCACTTT. It specifies CATLSSTSGSPLHF.